The next 30 T cell receptor beta chains were all read from a single sample in a study of cytomegalovirus exposure and HLA in healthy donors. The study ran its PCR with 60 Vbeta and 13 Jbeta primers. Some clones are missing from TCRdb's copy, which holds only in-frame ones; the method was immunoSEQ multiplex PCR. The sample includes over 130,000 clones, more than 55% of them seen just once. The sequencing input was PBMCs. These receptors were collected from a woman aged 55 to 70 in good health and CMV-seronegative.

The V and J genes are TRBV7-8 and TRBJ1-1, with D perhaps TRBD1 (6 bases). The CDR3 length is 15 residues. Germline lookup yields CDR1 SGHVS and CDR2 FQNEAQ. The V end was cut by 5 bases, the J end by 4 bases, with 17 bases between. DNA for the CDR3: TGTGCCAGCAGCCGGGACAACCTCCCGGGCACTGAAGCTTTCTTT. Translated: CASSRDNLPGTEAFF.

This chain joins TRBV5-1 and TRBJ2-3; possibly TRBD1 for D (6 bases). V lost 2 bases to trimming and J lost 4 bases, with 11 bases between them. The CDR3 sequence is 14 residues long. Germline CDR1 reads SGHRS; CDR2 reads YFSETQ. In DNA form, the CDR3 reads TGCGCCAGCAGCTTAGGGGGACGGGCAGATACGCAGTATTTT. Translation: CASSLGGRADTQYF.

V gene TRBV7-3 combines with J gene TRBJ2-1; 7 positions match TRBD1. Germline V gene data show CDR1 as SGHTA and CDR2 as FQGTGA. CDR3 length: 14 amino acids. V lost 1 base, J lost 6 bases, and 3 bases stayed unmatched. The CDR3 sequence: CASSLIGTANEQFF. The CDR3 nucleotides are TGTGCCAGCAGCTTAATAGGGACAGCCAATGAGCAGTTCTTC. Using reference TRBV7-3 and TRBJ2-1 for the parts outside the CDR3, the full variable domain is GAGVSQTPSNKVTEKGKYVELRCDPISGHTALYWYRQSLGQGPEFLIYFQGTGAADDSGLPNDRFFAVRPEGSVSTLKIQRTERGDSAVYLCASSLIGTANEQFFGPGTRLTVL.

This rearrangement joins TRBV7-2 to TRBJ2-3; tentatively, D is TRBD2 (5 bases). The CDR3 is 14 amino acids. Germline CDR1 SGHTA, CDR2 FQGNSA. V was trimmed by 5 bases and J by 2 bases, leaving 11 bases between them. The CDR3 DNA is TGTGCCAGCAGCCCGGACTCCGCCACAGATACGCAGTATTTT. Translated, it gives CASSPDSATDTQYF.

J is TRBJ2-5 and V is TRBV19; D possibly corresponds to TRBD2 (5 bases). CDR1 and CDR2 (germline): LNHDA, SQIVND (reference sequence). Trimming stripped 5 bases from V and 4 bases from J, with 23 bases between. The CDR3 length is 17 residues. The CDR3 nucleotides are TGTGCCAGTAGTGACCAAGCGGCCCCAAACCTGGGAGAGACCCAGTACTTC. Translation: CASSDQAAPNLGETQYF.

This chain joins TRBV7-6 and TRBJ2-7; TRBD1 matches 7 bases. Germline lookup yields CDR1 SGHVS and CDR2 FNYEAQ. With 0 bases clipped from V and 0 bases from J, the junction kept 2 bases outside the gene matches. CDR3 length: 15 amino acids. CDR3 sequence: CASSLAAGGSYEQYF. CDR3 DNA sequence: TGTGCCAGCAGCTTAGCAGCAGGGGGCTCCTACGAGCAGTACTTC.

V usage is TRBV10-1 and J usage is TRBJ2-3; 8 bases map to TRBD1. Losses at the gene ends were 5 bases for V and 3 bases for J; bases not matched to a gene: 4. Germline V gene lookup returns CDR1 WNHNN and CDR2 SYGVQD (reference sequence). The CDR3 sequence is 14 residues long. CDR3 amino acids: CASSYRGVTDTQYF. Written as DNA, the CDR3 is TGCGCCAGCAGTTACAGGGGGGTGACAGATACGCAGTATTTT.

This chain uses TRBV7-3 with TRBJ2-5; weak D call: TRBD2 (7 bases). The germline CDR1 and CDR2 sequences are SGHTA and FQGTGA. Trimming took 5 bases from V and 11 from J, leaving 21 bases between them. The CDR3 runs to 14 residues. CDR3 nucleotide sequence: TGTGCCAGCAGCCCCGGGGGGCGAGGGCGCCGTCAGTACTTC. Its protein product is CASSPGGRGRRQYF.

The chain carries TRBV28 and TRBJ1-6; D is perhaps TRBD1 (6 bases). CDR3 length: 14 amino acids. Looked up from germline, CDR1 is MDHEN and CDR2 is SYDVKM. The germline V and J ends were trimmed by 3 bases and 8 bases, with 11 bases remaining between them. The DNA for the CDR3 is TGTGCCAGCAGTTTCACAGGGCTTGATTCACCCCTCCACTTT. This sequence encodes CASSFTGLDSPLHF.

The rearrangement uses TRBV11-2 and TRBJ1-5, with D unresolved. Between the trimmed V and J ends, which lost 5 bases and 6 bases, there was a span of 11 bases. This CDR3 is built from 13 residues. Germline values: CDR1 SGHAT, CDR2 FQNNGV. This chain's CDR3 is CASSGFSGQPQHF. DNA of the CDR3: TGTGCCAGCAGCGGGTTTTCGGGTCAGCCCCAGCATTTT.

V gene TRBV18 combines with J gene TRBJ1-3, with D perhaps TRBD1 (5 bases). Trimming stripped 3 bases from V and 0 bases from J, with 12 bases between. The CDR3 sequence is 16 residues long. Germline-derived CDR1 and CDR2 are KGHSH and LQKENI. The CDR3: CASSPNRSPSGNTIYF. The CDR3 nucleotides read TGTGCCAGCTCACCCAACAGGAGTCCCTCTGGAAACACCATATATTTT.

V usage is TRBV5-4 and J usage is TRBJ2-1; 10 bases are shared with TRBD2. The CDR3 totals 16 residues. Germline lookup yields CDR1 SGHNT and CDR2 YYREEE (reference sequence). The trim removed 4 bases at V and 7 bases at J, leaving 11 bases unmatched. CDR3 nucleotides: TGTGCCAGCAGCCTGGGGGTAGCGGGAGGTGGAAATGAGCAGTTCTTC. This translates into CASSLGVAGGGNEQFF.

This rearrangement joins TRBV12-5 to TRBJ1-5; 8 bases are shared with TRBD1. Germline V gene data show CDR1 as LGHNT and CDR2 as FRNRAP. V was pared by 1 base and J by 1 base, with 0 bases of the junction left unmatched. This CDR3 has 15 amino acids. CDR3 coding DNA: TGTGCTAGTGGTTTGGGGACAGGGAGCAATCAGCCCCAGCATTTT. This encodes CASGLGTGSNQPQHF.

In this sample, this clone turned up once. The CDR3 region is CASSDLRMERDRSYEQYF. Here the CDR3 DNA reads TGTGCCAGCAGTGACCTTAGGATGGAACGGGACAGATCCTACGAGCAGTACTTC. The chain uses TRBV6-1 and TRBJ2-7, with 7 bases matching TRBD1. Germline V CDR1 and CDR2: MNHNS, SASEGT. CDR3 size: 18 residues. V was pared by 3 bases and J by 1 base, with 15 bases of the junction left unmatched.

This clone was found a few times. This sequence joins TRBV5-1 and TRBJ1-3; tentatively, D is TRBD1 (6 bases). This CDR3 has 16 amino acids. CDR1 is SGHRS and CDR2 is YFSETQ in the germline V gene. Trimming cost V 6 bases and J 1 base, with 17 bases left between them. The CDR3 region is CASTLGTGNSGNTIYF. The CDR3 nucleotides are TGCGCCAGCACCCTGGGAACAGGGAATTCTGGAAACACCATATATTTT.

The chain has TRBV5-4 and TRBJ1-6, with a possible D match to TRBD1 (6 bases). Looked up from germline, CDR1 is SGHNT and CDR2 is YYREEE (reference sequence). The CDR3 totals 15 residues. Trimming cost V 3 bases and J 6 bases, with 13 bases left between them. The CDR3 reads CASSSGTPPNSPLHF. The CDR3 nucleotides are TGTGCCAGCAGCTCCGGGACACCTCCTAATTCACCCCTCCACTTT.

This chain joins TRBV20-1 and TRBJ2-5; no clear D gene. The CDR3 runs to 11 residues. The V gene's germline CDR1 is DFQATT and CDR2 SNEGSKA (reference sequence). Trimming took off 4 bases at V and 2 bases at J, with 5 bases between the two ends. In nucleotides, the CDR3 is TGCAGTGCTATACAGCAAGAGACCCAGTACTTC. Amino acids: CSAIQQETQYF.

J is TRBJ2-2 and V is TRBV4-3; 9 positions agree with TRBD2. V was clipped by 0 bases and J by 4 bases; unmatched bases: 6. Germline CDR1 LGHNA, CDR2 YSLEER. The length of the CDR3 is 17 residues. Here the CDR3 DNA reads TGCGCCAGCAGCCAAGATTGGCTAGCGGGGTCCACCGGGGAGCTGTTTTTT. Translated: CASSQDWLAGSTGELFF.

The sample holds many counts of this clone. The V call is TRBV4-3, the J call TRBJ2-3; the match to TRBD2 covers 9 bases. There are 16 residues in the CDR3. After removal of 4 bases from V and 4 bases from J, the junction contained 9 bases not matched to a gene. CDR1 LGHNA and CDR2 YSLEER come from the germline V gene. The CDR3 spells CASSLLGGGAPDTQYF. In nucleotides, the CDR3 is TGCGCCAGCAGCCTCCTTGGCGGGGGGGCCCCAGATACGCAGTATTTT.

This clone was observed a single time. V and J are TRBV19 and TRBJ2-7, with 15 positions matching TRBD2. The germline gives CDR1 LNHDA, CDR2 SQIVND (reference sequence). The J segment lost 4 bases and the V segment lost 6 bases, leaving 4 bases of the junction unmatched. CDR3 length: 15 amino acids. The CDR3 nucleotides are TGTGCCAGTAGCCCTGGACTAGCGGGAGGGTACGAGCAGTACTTC. It encodes CASSPGLAGGYEQYF. The whole variable domain, remainder taken from reference TRBV19 and TRBJ2-7, is DGGITQSPKYLFRKEGQNVTLSCEQNLNHDAMYWYRQDPGQGLRLIYYSQIVNDFQKGDIAEGYSVSREKKESFPLTVTSAQKNPTAFYLCASSPGLAGGYEQYFGPGTRLTVT.

V and J are TRBV25-1 and TRBJ2-7; D is undetermined. V was trimmed by 1 base and J by 2 bases, leaving 15 bases between them. This CDR3 has 16 amino acids. Germline CDR1 and CDR2: MGHDK and SYGVNS. CDR3 protein: CASSEFGPGRTYEQYF. CDR3 nucleotides: TGTGCCAGCAGTGAATTCGGTCCAGGCAGAACCTACGAGCAGTACTTC.

This chain uses TRBV9 with TRBJ1-1; D remains ambiguous. V was clipped by 5 bases and J by 2 bases, with 10 bases between them. Germline CDR1 reads SGDLS; CDR2 reads YYNGEE. The CDR3 is 13 amino acids. This CDR3 reads CASSTAVNTEAFF. The DNA of the CDR3 is TGTGCCAGCAGTACAGCGGTTAACACTGAAGCTTTCTTT.

This clone was seen a handful of times. The rearrangement joins TRBV28 to TRBJ1-1; TRBD1 is a possible D gene (6 bases). The CDR3 runs to 12 residues. The V gene's germline CDR1 is MDHEN and CDR2 SYDVKM. The V end lost 6 bases, the J end lost 7 bases, and 12 bases lay between the germline ends. In DNA form, the CDR3 reads TGTGCCAGCAGCCTACAGGGAGTTGAAGCTTTCTTT. Amino acids: CASSLQGVEAFF.

For the CDR3, the DNA is TGTGCTAGTGGTTTGGTACAGGGTGTCATAGGGAGCAATCAGCCCCAGCATTTT. This sequence encodes CASGLVQGVIGSNQPQHF. The rearrangement links TRBV12-5 to TRBJ1-5; TRBD1 is a possible D gene (6 bases). The CDR3 length is 18 residues. CDR1 is LGHNT, CDR2 FRNRAP, per germline. Trimming shortened V by 0 bases and J by 1 base, and 16 bases separated the two germline ends.

In DNA form, the CDR3 reads TGTGCCAGCTCACAACAACAGGGGAGCCTGGGAGAGACCCAGTACTTC. It yields the protein CASSQQQGSLGETQYF. V gene TRBV18 combines with J gene TRBJ2-5, with TRBD1 matching 7 bases. Germline assignment: CDR1 KGHSH and CDR2 LQKENI. Germline trimming cut 4 bases from V and 4 bases from J; bases unmatched to any gene: 12. The CDR3 has 16 amino acids.

The rearrangement links TRBV7-2 to TRBJ2-1; 11 bases line up with TRBD2. Germline V gene sequence: CDR1 SGHTA, CDR2 FQGNSA. The V gene end was trimmed by 5 bases and the J gene end by 6 bases; junction bases not matched to a gene: 15. This CDR3 spans 18 amino acids. Here the CDR3 DNA reads TGTGCCAGCAGCCAGACATCGTTACTAGCGGGGGAGGGCAATGAGCAGTTCTTC. It is translated as CASSQTSLLAGEGNEQFF.

The V call is TRBV19, the J call TRBJ2-1, with TRBD2 matching 9 bases. The CDR3 runs to 18 residues. Trimming removed 4 bases from V and 3 bases from J; junction bases left unmatched: 13. In germline, CDR1 is LNHDA, CDR2 SQIVND (reference sequence). The CDR3 bases are TGTGCCAGTAGTACCCCGGTACTAGCGGGCGGATACTACAATGAGCAGTTCTTC. The encoded protein is CASSTPVLAGGYYNEQFF.

Regarding this clone: The CDR3 ends on some other residue instead of the conserved phenylalanine or tryptophan, so this is likely a read error. The J gene is TRBJ1-1, the V gene TRBV5-4, with D tentatively TRBD1 (5 bases). The CDR3 spans 15 residues. Deletions cut 0 bases from V and 0 bases from J, with 9 bases between. Germline CDR1 is SGHNT and CDR2 is YYREEE (reference sequence). CDR3: CASSLEGTMNTEAFL. As DNA, the CDR3 is TGTGCCAGCAGCTTGGAAGGGACTATGAACACTGAAGCTTTCCTT.

The V call is TRBV14, the J call TRBJ2-1; the D is unclear. This CDR3 has 15 residues. V shed 1 base and J shed 1 base, with 8 bases lying between them. In germline, CDR1 is SGHDN, CDR2 FVKESK. CDR3 sequence: CASSQGDWSYNEQFF. CDR3 DNA: TGTGCCAGCAGCCAAGGTGACTGGTCCTACAATGAGCAGTTCTTC.

This clone has a handful of counts. The V gene is TRBV27, the J gene TRBJ2-3; a possible D gene is TRBD1 (6 bases). Trimming took 3 bases from V and 2 from J, leaving 9 bases between them. CDR3 length: 14 residues. Germline lookup yields CDR1 MNHEY and CDR2 SMNVEV (reference sequence). CDR3 region: CASSFNRVTDTQYF. CDR3 sequence (DNA): TGTGCCAGCAGTTTTAACAGGGTCACAGATACGCAGTATTTT.